These 20 T cell receptor beta chains were sequenced from one sample in a study of blood T cell repertoires in COVID-19. Method: immunoSEQ multiplex PCR; TCRdb's copy keeps in-frame clones and lacks some. Here the sample spans fewer than 200,000 clones, roughly 87% being singletons. The material sequenced was peripheral blood. The receptors shown here come from a woman in her fifties or sixties who had recovered from COVID-19.

The chain carries TRBV9 and TRBJ2-7, with 10 bases fitting TRBD2. V trimming: 3 bases; J trimming: 6 bases; junction bases outside the gene matches: 9. CDR3 length: 15 residues. Germline loops: CDR1 SGDLS, CDR2 YYNGEE. This chain's CDR3 is CASSASTGTSAEQYF. The CDR3 coding sequence is TGTGCCAGCAGCGCCTCAACCGGGACTAGCGCCGAGCAGTACTTC.

The chain links TRBV5-1 to TRBJ2-1, with 14 bases identical to TRBD2. The CDR3 spans 16 residues. The J segment lost 6 bases and the V segment lost 4 bases, leaving 6 bases of the junction unmatched. CDR1 and CDR2 (germline): SGHRS, YFSETQ. CDR3 sequence: CASSTPTSGGANEQFF. CDR3 nucleotides: TGCGCCAGCAGCACCCCGACTAGCGGGGGGGCCAATGAGCAGTTCTTC. Full variable domain (outside the CDR3, taken from reference TRBV5-1 and TRBJ2-1): KAGVTQTPRYLIKTRGQQVTLSCSPISGHRSVSWYQQTPGQGLQFLFEYFSETQRNKGNFPGRFSGRQFSNSRSEMNVSTLELGDSALYLCASSTPTSGGANEQFFGPGTRLTVL.

A note on this clone: A junction end diverges from the germline sequence, so it may reflect a read error. V and J are TRBV7-7 and TRBJ2-3, with D possibly TRBD2 on 6 matching bases. Germline CDR1 and CDR2: SSHAT and FNYEAQ (reference sequence). This CDR3 comprises 15 residues. The CDR3 nucleotides read TGTGCTAGCAGCTTAGCCGCGGGGCCCGGGGATACGCAGTATTTT. Its protein product is CASSLAAGPGDTQYF.

The V gene is TRBV7-8, the J gene TRBJ2-3; 15 bases are a match to TRBD2. V shed 6 bases, J shed 2 bases, and the junction held 15 bases outside the gene matches. Per the germline V gene, CDR1 is SGHVS and CDR2 is FQNEAQ. This CDR3 region has 20 residues. CDR3 sequence reads: CASRRSRIRTSGGDTDTQYF. The CDR3 DNA sequence: TGTGCCAGCAGACGAAGCCGGATTAGGACTAGCGGGGGGGACACAGATACGCAGTATTTT. The full variable domain, with the rest looked up from reference TRBV7-8 and TRBJ2-3, is GAGVSQSPRYKVAKRGQDVALRCDPISGHVSLFWYQQALGQGPEFLTYFQNEAQLDKSGLPSDRFFAERPEGSVSTLKIQRTQQEDSAVYLCASRRSRIRTSGGDTDTQYFGPGTRLTVL.

The V call is TRBV28, the J call TRBJ1-5, with TRBD1 as a possible D gene (6 bases). The CDR3 is made up of 15 amino acids. The germline CDR1 and CDR2 sequences are MDHEN and SYDVKM. Trimming took off 6 bases at V and 7 bases at J, with 19 bases between the two ends. The CDR3 DNA is TGTGCCAGCAGAGTCCAGGGGATAGGCGGCCAGCCCCAGCATTTT. It yields the protein CASRVQGIGGQPQHF.

This chain joins TRBV28 and TRBJ1-2, with TRBD1 matching 7 bases. The ends lost 5 bases at V and 2 bases at J; junction bases unmatched: 11. This CDR3 comprises 16 residues. Germline CDR1 and CDR2: MDHEN and SYDVKM. The CDR3 coding sequence is TGTGCCAGCAGTACCCTCGACAGGGTGGGAAACTATGGCTACACCTTC. Protein product: CASSTLDRVGNYGYTF.

The rearrangement joins TRBV19 to TRBJ1-1, with a tentative D call TRBD1 (6 bases). Trimming left V 6 bases short and J 0 bases short, with 17 bases between. Germline CDR1 reads LNHDA; CDR2 reads SQIVND (reference sequence). CDR3 size: 16 residues. CDR3: CASRLSGGGMNTEAFF. In DNA, the CDR3 is TGTGCCAGTAGGCTTTCGGGGGGCGGAATGAACACTGAAGCTTTCTTT.

This clone was seen a few times. The rearrangement joins TRBV2 to TRBJ1-2; 7 bases are shared with TRBD1. The CDR3 spans 13 residues. V shed 7 bases, J shed 8 bases, and the junction held 10 bases outside the gene matches. Per the germline V gene, CDR1 is SNHLY and CDR2 is FYNNEI. The CDR3 DNA is TGTGCCAGCACCGACAGGGTTTGGTTCGGCTACACCTTC. Translating it yields CASTDRVWFGYTF.

The rearrangement joins TRBV6-5 to TRBJ2-7; D may be TRBD2 (7 bases). Germline V CDR1 and CDR2: MNHEY, SVGAGI. The CDR3 spans 15 residues. V dropped 6 bases and J dropped 5 bases, with 20 bases sitting between them. CDR3 sequence reads: CASSQLWGGRDEQYF. As DNA, the CDR3 is TGTGCCAGCAGCCAACTATGGGGGGGCCGCGACGAGCAGTACTTC.

The chain is built from TRBV11-3 and TRBJ2-5; 7 positions match TRBD2. Losses at the gene ends were 8 bases for V and 0 bases for J; bases not matched to a gene: 12. CDR3 size: 16 residues. CDR1 and CDR2 from the germline V gene are SGHNT and YENEEA. CDR3: CASCPGGRRYQETQYF. For the CDR3, the DNA is TGTGCCAGCTGCCCCGGGGGGAGGAGGTACCAAGAGACCCAGTACTTC.

This clone came up a few times. The chain is built from TRBV7-9 and TRBJ1-4; D call uncertain. The CDR3 loop spans 12 amino acids. Looked up from germline, CDR1 is SEHNR and CDR2 is FQNEAQ (reference sequence). V lost 5 bases, J lost 6 bases, and 7 bases lay in between. The CDR3 reads CASSQRDEKLFF. The CDR3 DNA reads as TGTGCCAGCAGCCAGAGGGATGAAAAACTGTTTTTT.

This clone was seen only once. The chain recombines TRBV5-1 with TRBJ1-2, with TRBD1 matching over 10 bases. V trimming: 0 bases; J trimming: 4 bases; junction bases outside the gene matches: 12. CDR1 and CDR2 (germline): SGHRS, YFSETQ. This CDR3 is 18 amino acids long. Written as DNA, the CDR3 is TGCGCCAGCAGCTTGGGGGACAGGGGCGACTTCGGCGGCTATGGCTACACCTTC. Translating it yields CASSLGDRGDFGGYGYTF.

The chain uses TRBV5-1 and TRBJ2-3; maybe TRBD2 (5 bases). This CDR3 comprises 13 residues. Germline V CDR1 and CDR2: SGHRS, YFSETQ. The germline V and J ends were trimmed by 0 bases and 10 bases, with 12 bases remaining between them. CDR3 DNA: TGCGCCAGCAGCTTGGACAGAGCGGAATCGCAGTATTTT. It translates to CASSLDRAESQYF.

Only a few counts were recorded for this clone. The chain uses TRBV4-2 and TRBJ2-1, with 7 bases lining up with TRBD2. Germline-derived CDR1 and CDR2 are LGHNA and YNFKEQ. This CDR3 comprises 14 residues. The ends lost 4 bases at V and 4 bases at J; junction bases unmatched: 4. CDR3 coding DNA: TGTGCCAGCAGCCCCGGACTAGGATACAATGAGCAGTTCTTC. Its translation: CASSPGLGYNEQFF.

The V gene is TRBV15, the J gene TRBJ2-7; no reliable D call. V was pared by 0 bases and J by 3 bases, with 12 bases between. Looked up from germline, CDR1 is LNHNV and CDR2 is YYDKDF (reference sequence). This CDR3 is built from 15 residues. CDR3 DNA: TGTGCCACCAGCAGAGATCCGGGTCTCAGCTACGAGCAGTACTTC. Its protein product is CATSRDPGLSYEQYF.

The V gene is TRBV27, the J gene TRBJ2-1; 11 nucleotides agree with TRBD2. The CDR3 covers 15 residues. Trimming removed 4 bases from V and 4 bases from J; junction bases left unmatched: 3. In germline, CDR1 is MNHEY, CDR2 SMNVEV (reference sequence). Here the CDR3 DNA reads TGTGCCAGCAGTTCGACTAGCGGGGTTTACAATGAGCAGTTCTTC. The encoded protein is CASSSTSGVYNEQFF.

The chain couples TRBV27 to TRBJ2-1, with 11 bases aligning to TRBD2. The V gene end was trimmed by 2 bases and the J gene end by 4 bases; junction bases not matched to a gene: 7. The CDR3 contains 17 residues. The germline V gene has CDR1 MNHEY and CDR2 SMNVEV (reference sequence). The CDR3 DNA reads as TGTGCCAGCAGTTTAATGGTAGCGGGGGGGAAGTACAATGAGCAGTTCTTC. It specifies CASSLMVAGGKYNEQFF.

The rearrangement joins TRBV6-2 or TRBV6-3 to TRBJ1-5; D perhaps matches TRBD1 (5 bases). The CDR3 runs to 13 residues. V dropped 5 bases and J dropped 6 bases, with 11 bases sitting between them. Germline CDR1 reads MNHEY; CDR2 reads SVGEGT. The CDR3 DNA sequence: TGTGCCAGCAGTACCCAGGGATTTCAGCCCCAGCATTTT. The encoded protein is CASSTQGFQPQHF.

V is TRBV7-8 and J is TRBJ1-6, with TRBD1 identical over 7 bases. Trimming took 4 bases from V and 10 from J; bases not matched to a gene: 7. Germline CDR1 and CDR2: SGHVS and FQNEAQ. CDR3 size: 14 residues. CDR3 sequence: CASSYGTVGSPLHF. The CDR3, as DNA: TGTGCCAGCAGCTATGGGACAGTAGGGTCACCCCTCCACTTT. Together with reference TRBV7-8 and TRBJ1-6, the CDR3 gives the full variable domain: GAGVSQSPRYKVAKRGQDVALRCDPISGHVSLFWYQQALGQGPEFLTYFQNEAQLDKSGLPSDRFFAERPEGSVSTLKIQRTQQEDSAVYLCASSYGTVGSPLHFGNGTRLTVT.

This sequence joins TRBV9 and TRBJ2-2; 10 bases line up with TRBD1. This CDR3 spans 16 amino acids. The junction had 5 bases not matched to a gene; V was cut back by 4 bases and J by 2 bases. Germline V lookup: CDR1 SGDLS, CDR2 YYNGEE. The CDR3 bases are TGTGCCAGCAGCCCCCGGACAGGGGGAAACACCGGGGAGCTGTTTTTT. It codes for CASSPRTGGNTGELFF.